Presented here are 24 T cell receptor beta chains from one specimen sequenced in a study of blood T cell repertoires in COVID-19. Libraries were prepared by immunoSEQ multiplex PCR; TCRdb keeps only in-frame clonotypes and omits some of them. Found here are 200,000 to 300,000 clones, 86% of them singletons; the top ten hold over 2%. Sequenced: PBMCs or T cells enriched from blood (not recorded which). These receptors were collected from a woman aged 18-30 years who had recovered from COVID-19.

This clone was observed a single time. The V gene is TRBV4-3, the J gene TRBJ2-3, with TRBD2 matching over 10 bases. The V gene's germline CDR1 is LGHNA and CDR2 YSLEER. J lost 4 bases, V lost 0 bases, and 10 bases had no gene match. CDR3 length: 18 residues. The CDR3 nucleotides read TGCGCCAGCAGCCAAGATACCATAGCGGGGGGCGCCTCAGATACGCAGTATTTT. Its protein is CASSQDTIAGGASDTQYF.

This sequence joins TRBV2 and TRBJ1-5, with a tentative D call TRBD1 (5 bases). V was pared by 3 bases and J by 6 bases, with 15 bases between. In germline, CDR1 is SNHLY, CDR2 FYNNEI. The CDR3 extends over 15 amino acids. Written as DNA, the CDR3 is TGTGCCAGCAGTGAGTTTGTGGGGCAGGGTCAGCCCCAGCATTTT. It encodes CASSEFVGQGQPQHF.

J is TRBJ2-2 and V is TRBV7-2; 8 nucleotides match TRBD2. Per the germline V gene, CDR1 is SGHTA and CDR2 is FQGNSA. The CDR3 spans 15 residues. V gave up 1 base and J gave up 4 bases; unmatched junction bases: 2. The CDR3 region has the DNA TGTGCCAGCAGCTTAGAGCGGGGGCGCACCGGGGAGCTGTTTTTT. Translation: CASSLERGRTGELFF.

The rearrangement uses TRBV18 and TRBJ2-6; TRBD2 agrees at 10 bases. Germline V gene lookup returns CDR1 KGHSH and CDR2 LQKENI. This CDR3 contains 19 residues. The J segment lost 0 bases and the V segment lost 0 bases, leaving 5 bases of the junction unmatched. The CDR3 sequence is CASSPPGTSAGSGANVLTF. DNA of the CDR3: TGTGCCAGCTCACCACCGGGGACTAGCGCAGGCTCTGGGGCCAACGTCCTGACTTTC.

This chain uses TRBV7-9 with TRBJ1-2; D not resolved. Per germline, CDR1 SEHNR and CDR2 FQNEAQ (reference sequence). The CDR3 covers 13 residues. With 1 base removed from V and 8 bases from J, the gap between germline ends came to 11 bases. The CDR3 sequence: CASSLGSGLGYTF. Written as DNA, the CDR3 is TGTGCCAGCAGCTTAGGTTCGGGTCTGGGCTACACCTTC.

CDR3 region: CASSPLGLATSSYEQYF. The CDR3 DNA reads as TGTGCCAGCTCACCCCTCGGACTGGCCACAAGCTCCTACGAGCAGTACTTC. The rearrangement joins TRBV18 to TRBJ2-7, with D possibly being TRBD2 (5 bases). Germline assignment: CDR1 KGHSH and CDR2 LQKENI. The ends were cut back, 3 bases at V and 0 bases at J, with 18 bases in the middle. The CDR3 runs 17 residues. The complete variable domain, with remaining parts taken from reference TRBV18 and TRBJ2-7, reads NAGVMQNPRHLVRRRGQEARLRCSPMKGHSHVYWYRQLPEEGLKFMVYLQKENIIDESGMPKERFSAEFPKEGPSILRIQQVVRGDSAAYFCASSPLGLATSSYEQYFGPGTRLTVT.

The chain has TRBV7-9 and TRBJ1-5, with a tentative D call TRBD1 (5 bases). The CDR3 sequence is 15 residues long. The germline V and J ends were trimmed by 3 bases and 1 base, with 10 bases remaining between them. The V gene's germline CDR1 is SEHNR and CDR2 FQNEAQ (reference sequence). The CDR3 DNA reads TGTGCCAGCAGCTTGGGGCAGGCAAGCAATCAGCCCCAGCATTTT. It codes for CASSLGQASNQPQHF.

The CDR3 spells CASSPLPLNTEAFF. The CDR3, as DNA: TGTGCCAGCAGCCCTCTACCTCTGAACACTGAAGCTTTCTTT. This chain connects TRBV7-8 to TRBJ1-1; D uncertain. This CDR3 spans 14 amino acids. The V and J ends lost 5 bases and 0 bases respectively, with 10 bases between them. The germline gives CDR1 SGHVS, CDR2 FQNEAQ. Filled out from reference TRBV7-8 and TRBJ1-1, the complete variable domain reads GAGVSQSPRYKVAKRGQDVALRCDPISGHVSLFWYQQALGQGPEFLTYFQNEAQLDKSGLPSDRFFAERPEGSVSTLKIQRTQQEDSAVYLCASSPLPLNTEAFFGQGTRLTVV.

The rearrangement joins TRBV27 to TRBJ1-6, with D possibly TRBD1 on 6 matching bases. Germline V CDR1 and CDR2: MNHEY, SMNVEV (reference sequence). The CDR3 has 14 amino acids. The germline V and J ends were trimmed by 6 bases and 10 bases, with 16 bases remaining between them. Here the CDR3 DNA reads TGTGCCAGCAGAAGGACAGAGAAGGTGTCACCCCTCCACTTT. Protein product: CASRRTEKVSPLHF.

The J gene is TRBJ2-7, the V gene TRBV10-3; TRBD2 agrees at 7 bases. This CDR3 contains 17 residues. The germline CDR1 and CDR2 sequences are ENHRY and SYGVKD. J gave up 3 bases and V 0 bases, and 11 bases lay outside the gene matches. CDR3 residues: CAISESTGGKANYEQYF. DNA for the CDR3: TGTGCCATCAGTGAGTCGACGGGAGGAAAGGCGAACTACGAGCAGTACTTC.

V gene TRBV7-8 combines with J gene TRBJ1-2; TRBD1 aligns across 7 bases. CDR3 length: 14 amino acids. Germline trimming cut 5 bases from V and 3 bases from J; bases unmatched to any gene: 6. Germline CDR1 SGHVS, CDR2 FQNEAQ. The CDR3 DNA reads TGTGCCAGCAGCGCGACAGGGCTTCACTATGGCTACACCTTC. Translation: CASSATGLHYGYTF. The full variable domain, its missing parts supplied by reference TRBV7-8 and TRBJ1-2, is GAGVSQSPRYKVAKRGQDVALRCDPISGHVSLFWYQQALGQGPEFLTYFQNEAQLDKSGLPSDRFFAERPEGSVSTLKIQRTQQEDSAVYLCASSATGLHYGYTFGSGTRLTVV.

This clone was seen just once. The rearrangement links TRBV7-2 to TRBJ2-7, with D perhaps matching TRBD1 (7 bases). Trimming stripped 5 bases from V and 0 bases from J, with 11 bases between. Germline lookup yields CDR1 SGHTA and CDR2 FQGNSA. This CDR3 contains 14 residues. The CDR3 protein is CASSRQGGSYEQYF. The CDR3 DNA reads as TGTGCCAGCAGCCGTCAGGGGGGCTCCTACGAGCAGTACTTC.

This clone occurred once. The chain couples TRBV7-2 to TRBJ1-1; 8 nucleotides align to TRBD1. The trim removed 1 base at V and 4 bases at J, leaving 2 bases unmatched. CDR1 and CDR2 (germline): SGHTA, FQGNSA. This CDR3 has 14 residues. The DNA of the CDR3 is TGTGCCAGCAGCTTAGGGGACAGGACCACTGAAGCTTTCTTT. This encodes CASSLGDRTTEAFF.

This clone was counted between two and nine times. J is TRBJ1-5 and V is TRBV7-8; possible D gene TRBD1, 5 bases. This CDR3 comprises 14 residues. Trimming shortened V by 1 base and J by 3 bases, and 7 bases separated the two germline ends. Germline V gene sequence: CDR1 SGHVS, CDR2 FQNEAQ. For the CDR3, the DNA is TGTGCCAGCAGCTTAGACAGGATCAATCAGCCCCAGCATTTT. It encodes CASSLDRINQPQHF.

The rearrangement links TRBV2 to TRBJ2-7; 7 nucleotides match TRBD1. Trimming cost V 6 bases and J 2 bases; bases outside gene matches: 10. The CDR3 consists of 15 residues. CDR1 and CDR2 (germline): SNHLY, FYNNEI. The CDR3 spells CASSVGQATTYEQYF. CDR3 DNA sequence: TGTGCCAGCAGCGTCGGACAGGCTACTACCTACGAGCAGTACTTC.

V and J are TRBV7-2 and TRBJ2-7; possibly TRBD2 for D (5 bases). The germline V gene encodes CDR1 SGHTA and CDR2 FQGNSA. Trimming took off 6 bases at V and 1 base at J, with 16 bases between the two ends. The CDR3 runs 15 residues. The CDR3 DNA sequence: TGTGCCAGCAGAATCCTCGGGGTCAGATCCTACGAGCAGTACTTC. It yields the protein CASRILGVRSYEQYF.

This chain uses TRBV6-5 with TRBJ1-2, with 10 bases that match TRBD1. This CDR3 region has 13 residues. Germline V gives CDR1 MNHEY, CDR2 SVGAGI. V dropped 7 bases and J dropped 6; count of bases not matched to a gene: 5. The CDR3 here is CASTRTGGDGYTF. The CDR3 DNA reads TGTGCCAGCACCAGGACAGGGGGGGATGGCTACACCTTC.

The CDR3: CAWTTGSALHF. CDR3 DNA: TGTGCCTGGACCACAGGGTCGGCCCTCCACTTT. The chain uses TRBV30 and TRBJ1-6, with TRBD1 as a possible D gene (6 bases). Germline CDR1 is GTSNPN and CDR2 is SVGIG (reference sequence). This CDR3 is built from 11 residues. With 4 bases removed from V and 14 bases from J, the gap between germline ends came to 12 bases.

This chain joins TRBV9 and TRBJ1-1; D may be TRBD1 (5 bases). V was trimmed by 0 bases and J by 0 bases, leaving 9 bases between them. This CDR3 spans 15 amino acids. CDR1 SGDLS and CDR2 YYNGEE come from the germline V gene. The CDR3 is CASSVGVTVNTEAFF. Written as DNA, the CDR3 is TGTGCCAGCAGCGTAGGTGTGACAGTGAACACTGAAGCTTTCTTT.

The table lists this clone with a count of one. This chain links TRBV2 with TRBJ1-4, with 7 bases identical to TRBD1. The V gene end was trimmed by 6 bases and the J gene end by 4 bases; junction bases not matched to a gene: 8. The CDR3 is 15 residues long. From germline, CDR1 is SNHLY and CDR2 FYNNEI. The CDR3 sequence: CASRGGTVVNEKLFF. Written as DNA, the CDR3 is TGTGCCAGCAGGGGCGGGACAGTCGTTAATGAAAAACTGTTTTTT.

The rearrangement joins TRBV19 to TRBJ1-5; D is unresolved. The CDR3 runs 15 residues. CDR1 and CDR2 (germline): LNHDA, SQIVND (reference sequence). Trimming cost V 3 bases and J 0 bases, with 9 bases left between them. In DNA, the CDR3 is TGTGCCAGTAGTATCCGTCAGAATAGCAATCAGCCCCAGCATTTT. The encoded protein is CASSIRQNSNQPQHF.

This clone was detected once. The CDR3 reads CASSPDLYGYTF. DNA for the CDR3: TGTGCCAGCAGCCCAGACTTATATGGCTACACCTTC. J is TRBJ1-2 and V is TRBV6-2 or TRBV6-3; D uncertain. This CDR3 has 12 amino acids. V lost 6 bases to trimming and J lost 5 bases, with 10 bases between them. Germline V lookup: CDR1 MNHEY, CDR2 SVGEGT.

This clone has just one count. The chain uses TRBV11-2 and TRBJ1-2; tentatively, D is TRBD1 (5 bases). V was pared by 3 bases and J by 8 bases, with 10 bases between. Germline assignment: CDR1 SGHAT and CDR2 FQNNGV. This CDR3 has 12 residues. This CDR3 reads CASSLHPGGYTF. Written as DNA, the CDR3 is TGTGCCAGCAGCTTGCACCCAGGGGGCTACACCTTC.

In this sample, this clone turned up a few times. The CDR3 spells CASSRRDRSFFVEQFF. CDR3 bases: TGCGCCAGCAGCCGGAGGGACCGCAGTTTTTTCGTTGAGCAGTTCTTC. This chain links TRBV4-3 with TRBJ2-1; tentative D call: TRBD2 (6 bases). The CDR3 spans 16 residues. Germline-derived CDR1 and CDR2 are LGHNA and YSLEER. The V end lost 4 bases, the J end lost 9 bases, and 22 bases lay between the germline ends.